A single sample is the source of the 2 T cell receptor beta chains below, sequenced in a study of graft-versus-host responses after intestinal transplantation. Their specific antigens are unknown. Some clones are missing from TCRdb's copy, which holds only in-frame ones; the method was immunoSEQ multiplex PCR. The sample shows roughly 70,000 clones, over 70% of them seen only once. The sequences come from unstimulated CD4+ T cells sorted from spleen or lymph node cells, collected before transplant. These receptors were obtained from a human donor who was the organ donor for an intestinal transplant.

J is TRBJ2-2 and V is TRBV28, with TRBD1 identical over 7 bases. CDR1 is MDHEN and CDR2 is SYDVKM in the germline V gene. V lost 4 bases and J lost 0; bases outside the gene matches: 5. This CDR3 has 16 residues. The CDR3 DNA follows: TGTGCCAGCAGTTCCCCCGGGACAGCGAACACCGGGGAGCTGTTTTTT. Translated, it gives CASSSPGTANTGELFF.

This sequence joins TRBV4-2 and TRBJ2-3; 10 nucleotides match TRBD2. CDR3 length: 16 residues. The trim removed 5 bases at V and 0 bases at J, leaving 5 bases unmatched. Germline V gene data show CDR1 as LGHNA and CDR2 as YNFKEQ. Written as DNA, the CDR3 is TGTGCCAGCAGCTATAGCGGGGGGACGAGCACAGATACGCAGTATTTT. Residues: CASSYSGGTSTDTQYF.